This T cell receptor (beta chain) derives from a study of blood T cell repertoires in COVID-19. Study-wide context: Acute and convalescent COVID-19 samples came from the United States, Italy and Spain. Nucleic acid was either cDNA or gDNA, and it came from T cells, B-cell-depleted T cells, or PBMCs.

Germline CDR1 and CDR2: LGHNT and FRNRAP. V gave up 1 base and J gave up 0 bases, with 25 bases separating them. This CDR3 spans 20 amino acids. As originally analysed: Scientists estimated how many nucleated cells there were by amplifying reference gene primers. Clones were sequenced by immunoSEQ multiplex PCR, and TCRdb holds only the in-frame ones, with some missing. D and trimming were read from the DNA, whereas the V and J calls and clone size are those reported in that table. The sample yields approximately 150,000 clones, 84% seen once. This receptor was taken from a woman between 45 and 65 years old in a cohort sampled during active or convalescent COVID-19. The material sequenced was peripheral blood. The chain joins TRBV12-5 to TRBJ2-7; perhaps TRBD2 as D (7 bases). This chain's CDR3 is CASGLATSVRRGGLSYEQYF. The CDR3 DNA follows: TGTGCTAGTGGTTTGGCAACCTCCGTGAGAAGGGGGGGCCTCTCCTACGAGCAGTACTTC. Full variable domain (outside the CDR3, taken from reference TRBV12-5 and TRBJ2-7): DARVTQTPRHKVTEMGQEVTMRCQPILGHNTVFWYRQTMMQGLELLAYFRNRAPLDDSGMPKDRFSAEMPDATLATLKIQPSEPRDSAVYFCASGLATSVRRGGLSYEQYFGPGTRLTVT.